One sample yielded the 25 T cell receptor beta chains listed below, sequenced in a study of T-cell memory formation after mild COVID-19. TCRdb passed the 5' RACE reads through MiXCR, listing each CDR3 protein once. The sample lists some 120,000 distinct CDR3 sequences, about 6% occurring once. The source material was PBMCs or a T cell subset sorted from them (not recorded which). The receptors stem from an adult woman who had mild COVID-19 (a few samples of this study predate the infection). Cell type and time point are not known.

The sample holds a few counts of this clonotype. The rearrangement joins TRBV11-2 to TRBJ2-1; D may be TRBD2 (5 bases). CDR3 length: 12 amino acids. The V end was cut by 3 bases, the J end by 6 bases, with 6 bases between. Per germline, CDR1 SGHAT and CDR2 FQNNGV. The CDR3 reads CASSFRGNEQFF. CDR3 in DNA: TGTGCCAGCAGCTTCCGGGGCAATGAGCAGTTCTTC.

This clonotype was observed a few times. This chain links TRBV3-1 with TRBJ1-6, with a tentative D call TRBD1 (6 bases). Per germline, CDR1 LGHDT and CDR2 YNNKEL (reference sequence). V was clipped by 8 bases and J by 0 bases, with 17 bases between them. This CDR3 comprises 17 residues. CDR3 DNA sequence: TGTGCCAGCCGGGACAACAAGTTGGTCTCCTATAATTCACCCCTCCACTTT. Translating gives CASRDNKLVSYNSPLHF.

This clonotype was recorded at least ten times. The chain joins TRBV20-1 to TRBJ2-3; TRBD1 matches 8 bases. Unmatched junction bases numbered 10, after V lost 5 bases and J lost 6 bases. The CDR3 is 14 amino acids. CDR1 and CDR2 (germline): DFQATT, SNEGSKA (reference sequence). The chain's CDR3 is CSALDRAHGDTQYF. The CDR3 DNA reads TGCAGTGCTTTGGACAGGGCCCACGGGGATACGCAGTATTTT.

The chain is built from TRBV7-3 and TRBJ2-5; unclear D gene. V lost 9 bases and J lost 3, with 14 bases in between. This CDR3 is built from 13 residues. The germline V gene encodes CDR1 SGHTA and CDR2 FQGTGA. The CDR3 here is CARARPPEETQYF. CDR3 in DNA: TGTGCCAGAGCGCGACCCCCCGAAGAGACCCAGTACTTC.

This clonotype appeared many times. V is TRBV9 and J is TRBJ1-3; no clear D. CDR1 SGDLS and CDR2 YYNGEE come from the germline V gene. Trimming cost V 4 bases and J 0 bases, with 8 bases left between them. CDR3 length: 14 residues. CDR3 residues: CASSTTSSGNTIYF. The CDR3 DNA is TGTGCCAGCAGCACTACTAGCTCTGGAAACACCATATATTTT.

This chain uses TRBV29-1 with TRBJ2-2; perhaps D is TRBD1 or TRBD2 (5 bases each). Germline loops: CDR1 SQVTM, CDR2 ANQGSEA. The CDR3 sequence is 14 residues long. Trimming removed 6 bases at V and 6 bases at J, with 17 bases between. Written as DNA, the CDR3 is TGCAGCGTCTGGGACGCTAACTCGGCCGGGGAGCTGTTTTTT. This gives the protein CSVWDANSAGELFF.

This clonotype was counted only a few times. The J gene is TRBJ2-4, the V gene TRBV15; the match to TRBD1 covers 7 bases. Germline values: CDR1 LNHNV, CDR2 YYDKDF (reference sequence). This CDR3 spans 18 amino acids. With V trimmed by 0 bases and J by 3 bases, 11 bases remained unmatched. CDR3 loop: CATSRDSILQGYKNIQYF. The CDR3 nucleotides read TGTGCCACCAGCAGAGATTCGATTTTACAGGGGTACAAAAACATTCAGTACTTC.

This clonotype was recorded at least ten times. CDR3 loop: CASSFPRRGIQRGREYNEQFF. The CDR3 coding sequence is TGTGCCAGCAGCTTTCCCAGGCGAGGGATCCAGCGGGGGCGCGAATACAATGAGCAGTTCTTC. The genes are TRBV12-3 or TRBV12-4 and TRBJ2-1; TRBD2 aligns across 8 bases. V lost 6 bases to trimming and J lost 4 bases; unmatched junction nucleotides: 26. CDR3 length: 21 amino acids.

This clonotype was detected a few times. This chain uses TRBV12-3 or TRBV12-4 with TRBJ2-1; 8 nucleotides agree with TRBD1. This CDR3 is 15 amino acids long. The trim removed 1 base at V and 9 bases at J, leaving 8 bases unmatched. CDR3 amino acids: CASSLVQGARFEQFF. The DNA of the CDR3 is TGTGCCAGCAGTTTAGTGCAGGGGGCGCGGTTTGAGCAGTTCTTC.

This clonotype was seen at least ten times. The CDR3 loop reads CASSQAPGTHEQFF. The CDR3 DNA sequence: TGCGCCAGCAGCCAAGCCCCCGGGACCCATGAGCAGTTCTTC. V usage is TRBV4-1 and J usage is TRBJ2-1; D possibly uses TRBD1 or TRBD2 (5 bases each). The CDR3 has 14 residues. V lost 1 base and J lost 8, with 12 bases in between. Germline CDR1 and CDR2: MGHRA and YSYEKL.

There are many counts of this clonotype. V and J are TRBV5-1 and TRBJ1-4; D not resolved. The V end was cut by 4 bases, the J end by 4 bases, with 14 bases between. The germline V gene has CDR1 SGHRS and CDR2 YFSETQ. The CDR3 length is 15 residues. Here the CDR3 DNA reads TGCGCCAGCAGCCCGACCTTGATGTTTAATGAAAAACTGTTTTTT. Its translation is CASSPTLMFNEKLFF.

The chain carries TRBV29-1 and TRBJ2-7; 9 bases fit TRBD2. This CDR3 comprises 15 residues. Germline V gene sequence: CDR1 SQVTM, CDR2 ANQGSEA. J was trimmed by 0 bases and V by 6 bases; bases with no gene match: 9. The CDR3 nucleotides are TGCAGCGTACGGGGGACTAGCTCCCACTCCTACGAGCAGTACTTC. It encodes CSVRGTSSHSYEQYF.

This clonotype appeared a few times. The V call is TRBV16, the J call TRBJ1-3; tentatively, D is TRBD1 (5 bases). The CDR3 consists of 18 residues. CDR1 and CDR2 from the germline V gene are KGHSY and FQNENV. V gave up 0 bases and J gave up 4 bases, with 19 bases separating them. In DNA, the CDR3 is TGTGCCAGCAGCCAATCGCCCAGCCAGGGCGCTCGGGGAAACACCATATATTTT. Amino acids: CASSQSPSQGARGNTIYF. The variable domain in full, completed from reference TRBV16 and TRBJ1-3, reads GEEVAQTPKHLVRGEGQKAKLYCAPIKGHSYVFWYQQVLKNEFKFLISFQNENVFDETGMPKERFSAKCLPNSPCSLEIQATKLEDSAVYFCASSQSPSQGARGNTIYFGEGSWLTVV.

There are many counts of this clonotype. J is TRBJ2-1 and V is TRBV7-8, with 11 nucleotides matching TRBD1. Germline CDR1 is SGHVS and CDR2 is FQNEAQ. The CDR3 sequence is 16 residues long. The V segment lost 4 bases and the J segment 9 bases; nucleotides outside the gene matches: 11. The CDR3 DNA reads as TGTGCCAGCAGCTCGCGACCGGGACAGGGGGAGGGTGAGCAGTTCTTC. This sequence encodes CASSSRPGQGEGEQFF.

In its sample, this clonotype was seen a few times. V is TRBV14 and J is TRBJ2-3; TRBD1 matches at 7 bases. Germline CDR1 and CDR2: SGHDN and FVKESK. V lost 4 bases and J lost 2; bases outside the gene matches: 9. The CDR3 has 16 amino acids. Written as DNA, the CDR3 is TGTGCCAGCAGCCCTCTAAGACAGGGACCCACAGATACGCAGTATTTT. Translated: CASSPLRQGPTDTQYF.

J is TRBJ2-5 and V is TRBV5-6; no reliable D call. The CDR3 contains 11 residues. CDR1 SGHDT and CDR2 YYEEEE come from the germline V gene. The V end was cut by 4 bases, the J end by 10 bases, with 11 bases between. Here the CDR3 DNA reads TGTGCCAGCAGCAGGGAACGCGACCAGTACTTC. It is translated as CASSRERDQYF.

This clonotype was recorded at least ten times. The germline gene is not matched at one end of the junction; a read error may be the cause. The genes are TRBV5-1 and TRBJ2-1; 10 bases align to TRBD2. Per germline, CDR1 SGHRS and CDR2 YFSETQ. This CDR3 contains 15 residues. DNA for the CDR3: TGTGCCAGCAGTTTAGCGGGGGGCGGGTACAATGAGCAGTTCTTC. Translation: CASSLAGGGYNEQFF.

This clonotype has just a few counts. The chain carries TRBV7-2 and TRBJ1-6, with D unclear. The CDR3 totals 14 residues. Germline V lookup: CDR1 SGHTA, CDR2 FQGNSA. Between the trimmed V and J ends, which lost 3 bases and 10 bases, there was a span of 13 bases. The DNA of the CDR3 is TGTGCCAGCAGCTTCGAGAGGGTTCGATCACCCCTCCACTTT. Translating it yields CASSFERVRSPLHF. Together with reference TRBV7-2 and TRBJ1-6, the CDR3 gives the full variable domain: GAGVSQSPSNKVTEKGKDVELRCDPISGHTALYWYRQSLGQGLEFLIYFQGNSAPDKSGLPSDRFSAERTGGSVSTLTIQRTQQEDSAVYLCASSFERVRSPLHFGNGTRLTVT.

The rearrangement joins TRBV7-7 to TRBJ2-7; 10 nucleotides align to TRBD2. CDR3 length equals 17 residues. Germline-derived CDR1 and CDR2 are SSHAT and FNYEAQ (reference sequence). CDR3 in amino acids: CASSLARTSGGYREQYV. In nucleotides, the CDR3 is TGTGCTAGCAGCTTAGCTCGGACTAGCGGAGGGTATCGAGAGCAGTACGTC.

V gene TRBV4-1 combines with J gene TRBJ2-7; no clear D gene. CDR3 length equals 13 residues. Germline values: CDR1 MGHRA, CDR2 YSYEKL. The V and J ends lost 0 bases and 0 bases respectively, with 3 bases between them. The CDR3 DNA is TGCGCCAGCAGCCAAGAGGTCTCCTACGAGCAGTACTTC. It translates to CASSQEVSYEQYF.

This chain links TRBV24-1 with TRBJ2-2; unclear D gene. This CDR3 contains 12 residues. CDR1 and CDR2 (germline): KGHDR, SFDVKD. The germline V and J ends were trimmed by 2 bases and 7 bases, with 4 bases remaining between them. CDR3 nucleotides: TGTGCCACCAGTGATTGGAGCGGGGAGCTGTTTTTT. This gives the protein CATSDWSGELFF.

This clonotype was picked up many times. The J gene is TRBJ2-7, the V gene TRBV29-1, with 7 positions matching TRBD2. Per germline, CDR1 SQVTM and CDR2 ANQGSEA. This CDR3 is 13 amino acids long. V lost 4 bases and J lost 0; bases outside the gene matches: 3. CDR3 sequence: CSVVGGSSYEQYF. The CDR3 bases are TGCAGCGTTGTCGGCGGGAGCTCCTACGAGCAGTACTTC.

The V gene is TRBV11-2, the J gene TRBJ2-7, with D uncertain. V lost 3 bases and J lost 6, with 6 bases in between. This CDR3 spans 11 amino acids. CDR1 and CDR2 (germline): SGHAT, FQNNGV. The CDR3 sequence is CASSFLSEQYF. In nucleotides, the CDR3 is TGTGCCAGCAGCTTTCTTTCCGAGCAGTACTTC.

This clonotype was recorded a few times. The CDR3 reads CAAKTGGFTGELFF. The CDR3 DNA sequence: TGTGCCGCCAAGACAGGGGGCTTCACCGGGGAGCTGTTTTTT. The V gene is TRBV15, the J gene TRBJ2-2; TRBD1 agrees at 10 bases. J lost 4 bases, V lost 11 bases, and 7 bases had no gene match. From germline, CDR1 is LNHNV and CDR2 YYDKDF (reference sequence). CDR3 length equals 14 residues.

This clonotype was detected ten times or more. The chain employs TRBV24-1 and TRBJ2-2, with 7 bases fitting TRBD1. Germline V gene data show CDR1 as KGHDR and CDR2 as SFDVKD. The CDR3 loop spans 14 amino acids. The junction had 11 bases not matched to a gene; V was cut back by 12 bases and J by 5 bases. In DNA form, the CDR3 reads TGTGCCCCGAGAAAGGGGGCAGAAACCGGGGAGCTGTTTTTT. Protein: CAPRKGAETGELFF.